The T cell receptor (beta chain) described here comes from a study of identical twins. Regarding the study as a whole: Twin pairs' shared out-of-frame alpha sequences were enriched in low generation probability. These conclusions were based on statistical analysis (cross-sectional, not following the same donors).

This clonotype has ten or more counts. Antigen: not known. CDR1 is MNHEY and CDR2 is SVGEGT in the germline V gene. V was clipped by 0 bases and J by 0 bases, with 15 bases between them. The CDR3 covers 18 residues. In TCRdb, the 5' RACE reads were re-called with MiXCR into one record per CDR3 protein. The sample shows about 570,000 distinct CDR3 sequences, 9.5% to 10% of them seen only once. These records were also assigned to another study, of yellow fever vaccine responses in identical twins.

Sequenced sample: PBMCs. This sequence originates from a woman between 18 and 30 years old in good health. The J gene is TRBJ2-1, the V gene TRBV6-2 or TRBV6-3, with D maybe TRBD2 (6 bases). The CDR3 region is CASSYSRLAPFSYNEQFF. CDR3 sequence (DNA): TGTGCCAGCAGTTACTCGAGGCTAGCGCCTTTCTCCTACAATGAGCAGTTCTTC.